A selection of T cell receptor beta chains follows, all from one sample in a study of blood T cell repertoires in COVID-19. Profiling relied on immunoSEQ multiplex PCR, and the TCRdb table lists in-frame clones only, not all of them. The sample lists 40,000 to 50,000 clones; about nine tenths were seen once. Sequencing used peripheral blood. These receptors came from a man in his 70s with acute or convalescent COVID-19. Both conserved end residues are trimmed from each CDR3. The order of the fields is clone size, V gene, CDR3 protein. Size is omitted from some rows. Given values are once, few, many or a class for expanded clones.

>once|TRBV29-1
GGGSSNIQY
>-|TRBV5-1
ASSLVQGADTQY
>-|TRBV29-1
SVAGAGGSKNIQY
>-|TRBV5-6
ASSLALSYEQY
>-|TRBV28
ASSPTGRNYGYT
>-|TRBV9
ASSVVPSGGGDTQY
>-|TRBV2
ASSEATGGGFGYT
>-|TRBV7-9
ASSVQGAFEQF
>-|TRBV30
AWSVRDPGELF
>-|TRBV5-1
ASSYRTGGGETQY
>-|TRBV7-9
ASSSIDRGGEPYNEQF
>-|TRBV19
ASSMLTGQISYGYT
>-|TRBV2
ASSGTGAGTQY
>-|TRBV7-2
AGSRTRQKETQY
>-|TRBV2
ASSEDPSGGADEQF
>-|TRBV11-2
ASSFGTGDGELF
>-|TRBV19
ASSPSGGSYNEQF
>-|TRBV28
ASSLEGSNYGYT
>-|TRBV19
ASTPLDMNTEAF
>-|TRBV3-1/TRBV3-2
ASSPGQVNSPLH
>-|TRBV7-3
ASSLTPGRGRTEAF
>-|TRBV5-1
ASSLWPGGKGYGYT
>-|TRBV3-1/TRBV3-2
ASSQGLLTN
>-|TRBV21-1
ASSKLLGTAANNEQF
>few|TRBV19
ASSMNRGVYGYT
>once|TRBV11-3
ASSLHQSDTQY
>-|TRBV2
ASSERLAGGSD
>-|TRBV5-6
ASRLTGDSGANVLT
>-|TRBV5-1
ASSLYGTGTEAF
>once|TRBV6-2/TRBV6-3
ASSYSEGIDEQY
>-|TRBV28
ASSLTGGFNEQY
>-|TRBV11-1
ASSSTTFTDTQY
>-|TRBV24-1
ATSDTPQGTKNIQY
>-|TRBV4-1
ASGFPAAGGTDTQY
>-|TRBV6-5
ASASGGYT
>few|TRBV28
ASSPRFRKGDEKLF
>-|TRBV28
ASRTDRGRYNEQF
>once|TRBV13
ASSSTGRGLIRAYEQY
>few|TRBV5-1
ASSLGDRAYGYT
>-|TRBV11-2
ASSFRGPGANVLT
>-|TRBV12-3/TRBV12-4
ALKQGGNTIY
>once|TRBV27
ASSPLGVSGGYEQY
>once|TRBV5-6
ASSTLMQVMNTEAF
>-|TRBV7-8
ASSLVTGYEQY
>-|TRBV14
ASSQARDNLGYGYT
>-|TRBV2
ASSEDNGGTTNYGYT
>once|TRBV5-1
ASSFDTGTYEQY
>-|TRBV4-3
ASSQGAGHGAGELF
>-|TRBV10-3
AISEGGAHEQY
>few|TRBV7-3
ASSPSQGSLDGYT
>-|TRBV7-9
ASSSTNRSTGALTLEQY
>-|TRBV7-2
ASSSGQGYPYNRNTIY
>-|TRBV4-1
ASSPGGASGSYEQY
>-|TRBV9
ASSARVANTEAF
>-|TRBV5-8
ASSSPGTGLTGELF